This entry lists 5 T cell receptor beta chains sequenced from one sample in a study of prognosis after radiotherapy for stage I lung cancer (dated by TCRdb to about 2021). The instrument given in TCRdb is Illumina HiSeq 3000. Two rounds of multiplex PCR on genomic DNA were used to amplify the TCR beta CDR3 region. The first PCR round used primers specific to each TRBV and TRBJ gene, and the primer sequences were filed in Chinese patent CN105087789A. TCRdb ran its own pipeline on the public reads, namely fastp trimming at Q25 and MiXCR clone calling, and kept in-frame beta chains. Each CDR3 protein gets just one entry, which takes the most common genes and DNA from the rows behind it. Present in this sample are about 28,000 distinct CDR3 sequences, roughly 50% of which were seen just once. Under 15% of the sample belongs to the ten largest clones. The material was PBMCs, obtained before or after stereotactic body radiation therapy (not recorded which). All receptors derive from a donor at least 50 years old with non-small cell lung cancer.

In its sample, this clonotype was seen a few times. One end of the junction does not line up with germline, which may come from a read error. The chain employs TRBV24-1 and TRBJ1-2; 9 bases agree with TRBD1. This CDR3 contains 15 residues. CDR1 and CDR2 (germline): KGHDR, SFDVKD. The CDR3, as DNA: TGTGCCACCAGGGATTCCCGGACAGGGGACTATGGCTACACCTTC. Residues: CATRDSRTGDYGYTF.

In its sample, this clonotype was seen a few times. With a much larger clone just one base away, this may be a read error. The rearrangement uses TRBV4-2 and TRBJ1-1; TRBD1 matches at 7 bases. Germline CDR1 and CDR2: LGHNA and YNFKEQ. Trimming removed 4 bases from V and 4 bases from J; junction bases left unmatched: 9. This CDR3 has 15 amino acids. CDR3 coding DNA: TGTGCCAGCAGCCGAACAACAGGGGATGGCACTGAAGCTTTCTTT. Encoded protein: CASSRTTGDGTEAFF.

In its sample, this clonotype was seen many times. The rearrangement uses TRBV2 and TRBJ2-5; D not resolved. The V gene's germline CDR1 is SNHLY and CDR2 FYNNEI. V lost 6 bases to trimming and J lost 2 bases, with 13 bases between them. The CDR3 runs 14 residues. The CDR3 sequence is CASRSRQAQETQYF. In nucleotides, the CDR3 is TGTGCCAGCAGAAGTCGGCAGGCTCAAGAGACCCAGTACTTC.

The chain recombines TRBV9 with TRBJ1-6; no clear D gene. The germline V and J ends were trimmed by 1 base and 10 bases, with 18 bases remaining between them. The germline CDR1 and CDR2 sequences are SGDLS and YYNGEE. The CDR3 totals 16 residues. The CDR3 bases are TGTGCCAGCAGCGTAAGCAGCGAGCCATGTGACTCACCCCTCCACTTT. Translation gives CASSVSSEPCDSPLHF. The variable domain in full, completed from reference TRBV9 and TRBJ1-6, reads DSGVTQTPKHLITATGQRVTLRCSPRSGDLSVYWYQQSLDQGLQFLIQYYNGEERAKGNILERFSAQQFPDLHSELNLSSLELGDSALYFCASSVSSEPCDSPLHFGNGTRLTVT.

This clonotype was recorded at least ten times. V is TRBV18 and J is TRBJ1-2; a possible D gene is TRBD1 (5 bases). CDR3 length: 14 residues. With 2 bases removed from V and 3 bases from J, the gap between germline ends came to 10 bases. The germline CDR1 and CDR2 sequences are KGHSH and LQKENI. The CDR3 protein is CASSPVGQDYGYTF. CDR3 DNA: TGTGCCAGCTCACCAGTGGGGCAGGACTATGGCTACACCTTC.